The 27 T cell receptor beta chains reported below all come from one sample, sequenced in a study of cytomegalovirus exposure and HLA in healthy donors (dated by TCRdb to 2016 to 2017). The library came from the immunoSEQ multiplex PCR assay. The multiplex PCR relied on a mix of 60 forward primers for TCR Vbeta segments and 13 reverse primers for TCR Jbeta segments. TCRdb holds this immuneACCESS table with in-frame rearrangements only. Some clones are missing; in checked studies, unresolved V genes explain under half, and the rest has no known cause. A total of tens of thousands of clones appear in this sample, under 85% of them only once. The ten largest clones add up to roughly 5.5% of the sample. Sequenced sample: PBMCs. These receptors all come from a man aged 50-60 years in good health and CMV-seronegative.

The gene calls are TRBV7-3 and TRBJ1-1; tentatively, D is TRBD1 (6 bases). Trimming took off 5 bases at V and 4 bases at J, with 17 bases between the two ends. CDR3 length equals 15 residues. Germline-derived CDR1 and CDR2 are SGHTA and FQGTGA. CDR3 residues: CASSRRGAGATEAFF. The CDR3 DNA is TGTGCCAGCAGCCGCCGTGGGGCAGGGGCCACTGAAGCTTTCTTT.

A few counts support this clone. The rearrangement uses TRBV11-2 and TRBJ1-2; no clear D. The CDR3 has 14 residues. The V gene's germline CDR1 is SGHAT and CDR2 FQNNGV. Trimming left V 5 bases short and J 4 bases short, with 14 bases between. As DNA, the CDR3 is TGTGCCAGCAGCGCCGTAAGATGGAGCTATGGCTACACCTTC. This encodes CASSAVRWSYGYTF.

The CDR3 protein is CASSILGLVQETQYF. DNA for the CDR3: TGTGCCAGTAGTATCCTCGGACTAGTCCAAGAGACCCAGTACTTC. This chain links TRBV19 with TRBJ2-5, with TRBD2 identical over 7 bases. The trim removed 3 bases at V and 1 base at J, leaving 5 bases unmatched. The V gene's germline CDR1 is LNHDA and CDR2 SQIVND (reference sequence). The CDR3 has 15 amino acids.

The chain uses TRBV9 and TRBJ2-5; TRBD2 is a possible D gene (6 bases). The germline V gene has CDR1 SGDLS and CDR2 YYNGEE. Trimming pared 4 bases from V and 5 bases from J, leaving 6 bases between. The CDR3 is 11 amino acids. This chain's CDR3 is CASSRGETQYF. The CDR3 DNA sequence: TGTGCCAGCAGCCGGGGGGAGACCCAGTACTTC.

V is TRBV27 and J is TRBJ1-4, with D possibly matching TRBD1 (6 bases). Trimming stripped 3 bases from V and 8 bases from J, with 16 bases between. The CDR3 is 15 amino acids. The germline V gene has CDR1 MNHEY and CDR2 SMNVEV (reference sequence). CDR3 amino acids: CASSLSGGRWEKLFF. Here the CDR3 DNA reads TGTGCCAGCAGTTTGTCGGGGGGGCGGTGGGAAAAACTGTTTTTT.

The CDR3 DNA reads TGCGCCAGCAGCTATTCCATTACCTCCCCCGGTGGGTTCTTC. Its protein product is CASSYSITSPGGFF. The rearrangement links TRBV5-1 to TRBJ2-1; no firm D call. Trimming took 3 bases from V and 15 from J, leaving 22 bases between them. The CDR3 contains 14 residues. Per germline, CDR1 SGHRS and CDR2 YFSETQ.

CDR3 sequence reads: CASTGGPSYNEQFF. The CDR3 region has the DNA TGTGCCAGCACGGGGGGGCCGTCCTACAATGAGCAGTTCTTC. The chain joins TRBV9 to TRBJ2-1; 8 positions match TRBD2. After removal of 6 bases from V and 1 base from J, the junction contained 3 bases not matched to a gene. CDR3 length: 14 residues. Germline loops: CDR1 SGDLS, CDR2 YYNGEE.

The chain has TRBV7-9 and TRBJ1-2; the match to TRBD1 covers 7 bases. V shed 3 bases and J 6 bases; nucleotides not matched to a gene: 4. Looked up from germline, CDR1 is SEHNR and CDR2 is FQNEAQ (reference sequence). The CDR3 totals 13 residues. CDR3 loop: CASSFGRGDGYTF. The CDR3 DNA sequence: TGTGCCAGCAGCTTCGGCAGGGGGGATGGCTACACCTTC.

This chain uses TRBV6-5 with TRBJ2-3; TRBD2 is a possible D gene (5 bases). V shed 7 bases and J shed 1 base, with 12 bases lying between them. CDR1 and CDR2 (germline): MNHEY, SVGAGI. The CDR3 is 14 residues long. As DNA, the CDR3 is TGTGCCAGCAAGGATCGGCGGGGCACAGATACGCAGTATTTT. It codes for CASKDRRGTDTQYF.

The rearrangement links TRBV2 to TRBJ2-1; 9 positions match TRBD1. The germline gives CDR1 SNHLY, CDR2 FYNNEI. Unmatched junction bases numbered 7, after V lost 4 bases and J lost 3 bases. The CDR3 is 16 amino acids. The CDR3 DNA reads as TGTGCCAGCAGTGCGGACAGGGGACGAGGCTACAATGAGCAGTTCTTC. Protein sequence: CASSADRGRGYNEQFF.

The table lists this clone with a count of one. This chain joins TRBV6-1 and TRBJ1-3, with D unclear. The germline V and J ends were trimmed by 0 bases and 0 bases, with 6 bases remaining between them. Germline CDR1 is MNHNS and CDR2 is SASEGT. The length of the CDR3 is 15 residues. The CDR3 is CASSEAFRSGNTIYF. As DNA, the CDR3 is TGTGCCAGCAGTGAAGCATTCCGCTCTGGAAACACCATATATTTT.

This clone is a singleton in its sample. The V call is TRBV6-6, the J call TRBJ2-3; a weak D match, TRBD2 (5 bases). Germline V lookup: CDR1 MNHNY, CDR2 SVGAGI (reference sequence). Trimming shortened V by 6 bases and J by 2 bases, and 15 bases separated the two germline ends. The CDR3 is 15 amino acids. This chain's CDR3 is CASRSPPGTTDTQYF. The CDR3 nucleotides read TGTGCCAGCAGATCACCCCCGGGAACCACAGATACGCAGTATTTT.

This chain joins TRBV19 and TRBJ1-2; no clear D. Trimming shortened V by 2 bases and J by 6 bases, and 16 bases separated the two germline ends. The CDR3 consists of 15 residues. Germline CDR1 and CDR2: LNHDA and SQIVND (reference sequence). In DNA form, the CDR3 reads TGTGCCAGTAGTATACTAGGGAGAATGGATGATGGCTACACCTTC. This encodes CASSILGRMDDGYTF.

This clone was picked up one time. This rearrangement joins TRBV5-1 to TRBJ1-5, with D perhaps TRBD1 (6 bases). The CDR3 covers 14 residues. Germline V lookup: CDR1 SGHRS, CDR2 YFSETQ. V shed 2 bases and J shed 6 bases, with 12 bases lying between them. As DNA, the CDR3 is TGCGCCAGCAGCTTAGACCAGGGGATTCAGCCCCAGCATTTT. Protein product: CASSLDQGIQPQHF. The full variable domain, completed using reference TRBV5-1 and TRBJ1-5, is KAGVTQTPRYLIKTRGQQVTLSCSPISGHRSVSWYQQTPGQGLQFLFEYFSETQRNKGNFPGRFSGRQFSNSRSEMNVSTLELGDSALYLCASSLDQGIQPQHFGDGTRLSIL.

This rearrangement joins TRBV11-2 to TRBJ2-7; D might be TRBD1 (5 bases). The ends were cut back, 0 bases at V and 4 bases at J, with 13 bases in the middle. Germline V gene lookup returns CDR1 SGHAT and CDR2 FQNNGV. The CDR3 consists of 15 residues. The CDR3 loop reads CASSLEGNRWYEQYF. In DNA form, the CDR3 reads TGTGCCAGCAGCTTAGAGGGGAACAGGTGGTACGAGCAGTACTTC.

The rearrangement links TRBV19 to TRBJ2-7; 9 nucleotides align to TRBD2. V trimming: 5 bases; J trimming: 2 bases; junction bases outside the gene matches: 7. The CDR3 runs 15 residues. Germline lookup yields CDR1 LNHDA and CDR2 SQIVND (reference sequence). CDR3 region: CASSGGGGRTYEQYF. CDR3 sequence (DNA): TGTGCCAGTAGTGGCGGGGGGGGCAGGACCTACGAGCAGTACTTC. Drawing the rest from reference TRBV19 and TRBJ2-7, the complete variable domain is DGGITQSPKYLFRKEGQNVTLSCEQNLNHDAMYWYRQDPGQGLRLIYYSQIVNDFQKGDIAEGYSVSREKKESFPLTVTSAQKNPTAFYLCASSGGGGRTYEQYFGPGTRLTVT.

This chain links TRBV6-5 with TRBJ1-2; a possible D gene is TRBD1 (6 bases). The germline V and J ends were trimmed by 10 bases and 3 bases, with 15 bases remaining between them. This CDR3 is built from 13 residues. Germline lookup yields CDR1 MNHEY and CDR2 SVGAGI. This CDR3 is CATSDRPDYGYTF. The CDR3 coding sequence is TGTGCCACCAGCGACAGGCCAGACTATGGCTACACCTTC.

This clone has more than one count but fewer than ten. The chain carries TRBV9 and TRBJ1-6; D is unclear. Germline CDR1 SGDLS, CDR2 YYNGEE. CDR3 length: 17 amino acids. Trimming removed 5 bases from V and 8 bases from J, with 23 bases in between. CDR3 loop: CASSRTDMFGPHSPLHF. CDR3 nucleotides: TGTGCCAGCAGTCGCACTGACATGTTTGGGCCGCATTCACCCCTCCACTTT.

This clone came up a few times. The V gene is TRBV6-5, the J gene TRBJ1-1; TRBD1 might be the D (5 bases). The CDR3 is 14 amino acids. V lost 0 bases, J lost 11 bases, and 16 bases lay in between. Germline CDR1 MNHEY, CDR2 SVGAGI. CDR3 nucleotide sequence: TGTGCCAGCAGTTACTCGAGACGGCCAGGGTATGCTTTCTTT. Its protein product is CASSYSRRPGYAFF.

The CDR3 protein is CASTKTGQTNEKLFF. The CDR3 nucleotides are TGCGCCAGCACCAAGACAGGCCAAACTAATGAAAAACTGTTTTTT. The chain carries TRBV5-1 and TRBJ1-4, with D perhaps matching TRBD1 (6 bases). Germline-derived CDR1 and CDR2 are SGHRS and YFSETQ. Trimming cost V 6 bases and J 1 base, with 13 bases left between them. The CDR3 runs to 15 residues.

This CDR3 is CASSLTVTGGRYEQYF. DNA of the CDR3: TGTGCCAGCAGCCTGACCGTTACAGGGGGTCGTTACGAGCAGTACTTC. The V call is TRBV28, the J call TRBJ2-7, with 8 bases that match TRBD1. V gave up 6 bases and J gave up 4 bases; unmatched junction bases: 14. Germline loops: CDR1 MDHEN, CDR2 SYDVKM. The CDR3 loop spans 16 amino acids.

The chain employs TRBV5-1 and TRBJ2-2, with D possibly matching TRBD1 (5 bases). The CDR3 extends over 13 amino acids. Germline CDR1 is SGHRS and CDR2 is YFSETQ. The ends were cut back, 4 bases at V and 6 bases at J, with 10 bases in the middle. The CDR3 DNA reads TGCGCCAGCAGCGCCCAGGGTCCCGGGGAGCTGTTTTTT. Amino acid sequence: CASSAQGPGELFF.

The table lists this clone with a few counts. This chain links TRBV6-5 with TRBJ1-1; D unclear. The CDR3 length is 14 residues. V was cut by 7 bases and J by 1 base, with 13 bases left in between. Germline-derived CDR1 and CDR2 are MNHEY and SVGAGI. CDR3 residues: CASTYGLGNTEAFF. The DNA of the CDR3 is TGTGCCAGCACCTACGGGTTGGGGAACACTGAAGCTTTCTTT.

V gene TRBV5-1 combines with J gene TRBJ2-7, with D unresolved. V was pared by 0 bases and J by 4 bases, with 8 bases between. This CDR3 spans 13 amino acids. From germline, CDR1 is SGHRS and CDR2 YFSETQ. The CDR3: CASSLVQEYEQYF. Here the CDR3 DNA reads TGCGCCAGCAGCTTGGTCCAGGAATACGAGCAGTACTTC.

In its sample, this clone was seen a few times. The V gene is TRBV7-3, the J gene TRBJ2-2, with 8 positions matching TRBD1. This CDR3 has 15 residues. With V trimmed by 5 bases and J by 2 bases, 4 bases remained unmatched. Germline CDR1 reads SGHTA; CDR2 reads FQGTGA. The CDR3, as DNA: TGTGCCAGCAGCCCCACAGGGGGAAACACCGGGGAGCTGTTTTTT. Translating gives CASSPTGGNTGELFF.

This sequence joins TRBV9 and TRBJ1-3; TRBD1 matches 7 bases. Germline-derived CDR1 and CDR2 are SGDLS and YYNGEE. CDR3 length: 15 amino acids. V was clipped by 3 bases and J by 1 base; unmatched bases: 4. CDR3 loop: CASSDRGGSGNTIYF. The CDR3 DNA reads TGTGCCAGCAGCGACAGGGGTGGTTCTGGAAACACCATATATTTT.

The chain links TRBV2 to TRBJ2-1, with no clear D. The V gene lost 0 bases and the J gene lost 7 bases, with 7 bases spanning the gap. This CDR3 has 13 amino acids. Looked up from germline, CDR1 is SNHLY and CDR2 is FYNNEI. CDR3 DNA: TGTGCCAGCAGTGAAGCCGTAGATAATGAGCAGTTCTTC. It encodes CASSEAVDNEQFF. Drawing the rest from reference TRBV2 and TRBJ2-1, the complete variable domain is EPEVTQTPSHQVTQMGQEVILRCVPISNHLYFYWYRQILGQKVEFLVSFYNNEISEKSEIFDDQFSVERPDGSNFTLKIRSTKLEDSAMYFCASSEAVDNEQFFGPGTRLTVL.